This T cell receptor (beta chain) was observed in a study of blood T cells in healthy people across ages. Looked up from germline, CDR1 is SGDLS and CDR2 is YYNGEE. The CDR3 has 13 residues. PCR was performed a second time for 7 to 11 cycles using a sample-barcoded 5' primer and a J-beta primer mix. TCRdb ran MiXCR on the 5' RACE reads and lists one entry per CDR3 protein. This repertoire shows about 670,000 distinct CDR3 sequences, 40% to 50% found once; its top ten account for around 30%. The study isolated at least 6 million PBMCs from each sample. The specimen was blood. The gene calls are TRBV9 and TRBJ2-5, with D maybe TRBD2 (5 bases). The assigned J gene may be wrong: the sequence end matches TRBJ2-7 better. This receptor was taken from an elderly man in good health. CDR3 nucleotides: TGTGCCAGCAGCCCCCGACCCCGGGGCGAGCAGTACTTC. This codes for CASSPRPRGEQYF.